The 5 T cell receptor beta chains below were found in one sample sequenced in a study of cytomegalovirus exposure and HLA in healthy donors. Clones were read by immunoSEQ multiplex PCR, and TCRdb kept only the in-frame ones, dropping some. Of about 140,000 clones detected, roughly nine tenths appear once; the ten largest clones hold just under 3%. The sample comprised PBMCs. These receptor sequences come from a man aged 18 to 30 in good health and CMV-seronegative.

This clone was observed once. V and J are TRBV6-4 and TRBJ1-5; D ambiguous. There are 14 residues in the CDR3. Germline V gene lookup returns CDR1 MRHNA and CDR2 SNTAGT. V was cut by 10 bases and J by 0 bases, with 13 bases left in between. CDR3 sequence: CANLVVYSNQPQHF. CDR3 DNA: TGTGCCAACCTAGTAGTTTATAGCAATCAGCCCCAGCATTTT.

This clone was seen just once. This chain connects TRBV7-2 to TRBJ2-3, with D perhaps matching TRBD1 (5 bases). V dropped 5 bases and J dropped 5 bases, with 20 bases sitting between them. The length of the CDR3 is 16 residues. Germline CDR1 SGHTA, CDR2 FQGNSA. CDR3 in DNA: TGTGCCAGCAGCCTATTCGACAGACGGGTTGGAGATACGCAGTATTTT. Protein product: CASSLFDRRVGDTQYF.

The chain couples TRBV6-1 to TRBJ2-7; 9 nucleotides align to TRBD1. This CDR3 spans 15 amino acids. J gave up 6 bases and V 1 base, and 7 bases lay outside the gene matches. Germline V gene data show CDR1 as MNHNS and CDR2 as SASEGT. The CDR3 DNA sequence: TGTGCCAGCAGTGAAGTGGTGGGACAGGGCCTCGAGCAGTACTTC. Translation: CASSEVVGQGLEQYF.

This chain links TRBV19 with TRBJ1-5; D unresolved. Germline V gene data show CDR1 as LNHDA and CDR2 as SQIVND (reference sequence). The CDR3 is 17 residues long. V was shortened by 3 bases and J by 1 base, with 16 bases between the two germline ends. CDR3 residues: CASSIRGSAASNQPQHF. CDR3 sequence (DNA): TGTGCCAGTAGTATTCGCGGCTCGGCAGCCAGCAATCAGCCCCAGCATTTT.

The gene calls are TRBV28 and TRBJ2-7; D possibly corresponds to TRBD1 (6 bases). The CDR3 runs 14 residues. Germline-derived CDR1 and CDR2 are MDHEN and SYDVKM. Trimming took 6 bases from V and 2 from J, leaving 14 bases between them. The CDR3 sequence: CASSLRGSTYEQYF. The CDR3 region has the DNA TGTGCCAGCAGCCTAAGGGGGTCGACCTACGAGCAGTACTTC.